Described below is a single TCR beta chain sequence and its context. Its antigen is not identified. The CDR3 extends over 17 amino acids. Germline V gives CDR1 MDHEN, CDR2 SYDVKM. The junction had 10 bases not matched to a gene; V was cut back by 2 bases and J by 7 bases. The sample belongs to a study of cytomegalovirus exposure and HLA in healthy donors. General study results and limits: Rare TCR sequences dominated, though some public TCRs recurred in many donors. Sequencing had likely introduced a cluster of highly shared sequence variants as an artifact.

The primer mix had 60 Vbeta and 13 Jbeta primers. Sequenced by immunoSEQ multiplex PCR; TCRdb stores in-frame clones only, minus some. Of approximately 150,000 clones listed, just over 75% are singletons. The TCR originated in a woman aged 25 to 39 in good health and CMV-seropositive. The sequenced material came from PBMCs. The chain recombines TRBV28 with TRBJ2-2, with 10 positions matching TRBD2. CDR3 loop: CASSLVGLAGVRGELFF. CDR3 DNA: TGTGCCAGCAGTTTAGTAGGTCTAGCGGGAGTACGCGGGGAGCTGTTTTTT.